This paragraph covers one TCR beta chain sequence. The data were taken from a study of blood T cell repertoires in COVID-19. The overall study: Donors in the United States, Italy and Spain gave samples during acute or convalescent COVID-19. The analysed material was cDNA or gDNA that came from T cells, B-cell-depleted T cells, or PBMCs.

Germline V gives CDR1 KGHSH, CDR2 LQKENI. With 5 bases removed from V and 8 bases from J, the gap between germline ends came to 15 bases. CDR3 length: 14 residues. Source study methods: Nucleated cell number was recorded as an estimate derived from reference gene primer amplification. The data were produced by immunoSEQ multiplex PCR, yet TCRdb's version contains in-frame clones alone and is incomplete. The D gene and trimming were derived from the DNA, and the V and J assignments and clone size from that table. In the table there are around 370,000 clones, 90% of which are singletons. The TCR sequence derives from a man between 18 and 35 years old with active or convalescent COVID-19. The chain has TRBV18 and TRBJ1-4; tentatively, D is TRBD1 (6 bases). The sequenced material came from peripheral blood. The CDR3 spells CASSKGVEAEKLFF. In DNA form, the CDR3 reads TGTGCCAGCTCAAAGGGGGTAGAGGCGGAAAAACTGTTTTTT. Combining the CDR3 with reference TRBV18 and TRBJ1-4 gives the whole variable domain NAGVMQNPRHLVRRRGQEARLRCSPMKGHSHVYWYRQLPEEGLKFMVYLQKENIIDESGMPKERFSAEFPKEGPSILRIQQVVRGDSAAYFCASSKGVEAEKLFFGSGTQLSVL.